These 20 T cell receptor beta chains originate from one sample sequenced in a study of blood T cells in healthy people across ages. With a J-beta primer mix and a sample-barcoded 5' primer, a second PCR ran roughly 6 to 11 cycles. TCRdb processed the 5' RACE reads anew with MiXCR; each CDR3 protein has one entry. The sample includes some 1.5 million distinct CDR3 sequences, 40% to 45% of them seen just once. Material for sequencing was blood. Receptors were obtained from a woman younger than 35 in good health.

The gene calls are TRBV5-1 and TRBJ2-1, with D possibly TRBD1 on 6 matching bases. Germline V gene lookup returns CDR1 SGHRS and CDR2 YFSETQ. Trimming shortened V by 3 bases and J by 2 bases, and 12 bases separated the two germline ends. CDR3 length equals 15 residues. DNA for the CDR3: TGCGCCAGCAGCTCCTTCCAGGGGACCTACAATGAGCAGTTCTTC. It codes for CASSSFQGTYNEQFF.

The V call is TRBV11-1, the J call TRBJ2-3, with D uncertain. V was clipped by 6 bases and J by 6 bases, with 19 bases between them. The germline gives CDR1 SGHAT, CDR2 FQDESV (reference sequence). This CDR3 has 15 amino acids. The CDR3 loop is CASSNPTLSRDTQYF. The CDR3 DNA is TGTGCCAGCAGTAACCCGACATTGAGTCGGGATACGCAGTATTTT.

This clonotype was counted between two and nine times. This chain links TRBV29-1 with TRBJ1-2; no clear D gene. This CDR3 is built from 11 residues. The ends were cut back, 4 bases at V and 7 bases at J, with 10 bases in the middle. Germline V gives CDR1 SQVTM, CDR2 ANQGSEA. Here the CDR3 DNA reads TGCAGCGTTGCTGGGAGTAGTGGCTACACCTTC. Protein: CSVAGSSGYTF. Supplemented by reference TRBV29-1 and TRBJ1-2, the full variable domain reads SAVISQKPSRDICQRGTSLTIQCQVDSQVTMMFWYRQQPGQSLTLIATANQGSEATYESGFVIDKFPISRPNLTFSTLTVSNMSPEDSSIYLCSVAGSSGYTFGSGTRLTVV.

The table lists this clonotype with a few counts. The chain couples TRBV11-2 to TRBJ2-1; 7 positions agree with TRBD2. Germline loops: CDR1 SGHAT, CDR2 FQNNGV. The CDR3 totals 15 residues. Trimming removed 6 bases from V and 6 bases from J; junction bases left unmatched: 11. Written as DNA, the CDR3 is TGTGCCAGCAGGCCCCTTTCGGGAGGAGGCAATGAGCAGTTCTTC. Its translation is CASRPLSGGGNEQFF.

The chain recombines TRBV27 with TRBJ2-1; D uncertain. CDR1 and CDR2 (germline): MNHEY, SMNVEV (reference sequence). This CDR3 is built from 14 residues. With 5 bases removed from V and 0 bases from J, the gap between germline ends came to 8 bases. CDR3 loop: CASSQSHSYNEQFF. In DNA form, the CDR3 reads TGTGCCAGCAGTCAGAGCCACTCCTACAATGAGCAGTTCTTC.

Worth noting for this clonotype: A read error may account for a junction end that differs from germline. The rearrangement links TRBV15 to TRBJ2-1; the match to TRBD2 covers 10 bases. There are 16 residues in the CDR3. The V gene's germline CDR1 is LNHNV and CDR2 YYDKDF (reference sequence). For the CDR3, the DNA is TGTGCCACCAGCAGTACACTAGCGGGGATCTACAAGGAGCAGTTCTTC. Its translation: CATSSTLAGIYKEQFF.

This clonotype came up many times. V gene TRBV7-3 combines with J gene TRBJ2-3; a weak D match, TRBD2 (6 bases). There are 14 residues in the CDR3. V gave up 2 bases and J gave up 3 bases, with 9 bases separating them. Germline values: CDR1 SGHTA, CDR2 FQGTGA. CDR3 nucleotide sequence: TGTGCCAGCAGCTTATGGGCGGGGACAGATACGCAGTATTTT. It yields the protein CASSLWAGTDTQYF.

The chain employs TRBV27 and TRBJ2-1; the D is unclear. Germline V gene data show CDR1 as MNHEY and CDR2 as SMNVEV (reference sequence). Trimming pared 5 bases from V and 5 bases from J, leaving 10 bases between. This CDR3 contains 13 residues. This chain's CDR3 is CASSPDGDNEQFF. Here the CDR3 DNA reads TGTGCCAGCAGTCCGGACGGTGACAATGAGCAGTTCTTC.

This chain links TRBV4-1 with TRBJ1-2; 9 bases match TRBD1. Germline-derived CDR1 and CDR2 are MGHRA and YSYEKL. V lost 4 bases and J lost 1; bases outside the gene matches: 13. This CDR3 contains 18 residues. DNA for the CDR3: TGCGCCAGCAGCCCCCGCGTGGGGACAGGGAACTATAACTATGGCTACACCTTC. As protein: CASSPRVGTGNYNYGYTF.

Only one count was recorded for this clonotype. The chain is built from TRBV4-3 and TRBJ2-6; the match to TRBD1 covers 8 bases. Germline V CDR1 and CDR2: LGHNA, YSLEER. There are 16 residues in the CDR3. The trim removed 0 bases at V and 5 bases at J, leaving 3 bases unmatched. CDR3 protein: CASSQETGAWANVLTF. The CDR3 region has the DNA TGCGCCAGCAGCCAAGAGACAGGGGCCTGGGCCAACGTCCTGACTTTC.

V and J are TRBV11-3 and TRBJ2-3; 12 positions agree with TRBD2. Unmatched junction bases numbered 5, after V lost 3 bases and J lost 4 bases. The length of the CDR3 is 16 residues. The germline CDR1 and CDR2 sequences are SGHNT and YENEEA. CDR3 nucleotide sequence: TGTGCCAGCAGCTTTTCTAGCGGGAGGGCCCCAGATACGCAGTATTTT. Residues: CASSFSSGRAPDTQYF. The full variable domain, with the rest looked up from reference TRBV11-3 and TRBJ2-3, is EAGVVQSPRYKIIEKKQPVAFWCNPISGHNTLYWYLQNLGQGPELLIRYENEEAVDDSQLPKDRFSAERLKGVDSTLKIQPAELGDSAVYLCASSFSSGRAPDTQYFGPGTRLTVL.

The chain recombines TRBV15 with TRBJ2-1; D gene uncertain. Trimming left V 1 base short and J 0 bases short, with 7 bases between. The CDR3 has 15 amino acids. Per the germline V gene, CDR1 is LNHNV and CDR2 is YYDKDF (reference sequence). This CDR3 is CATSRAPDSYNEQFF. The CDR3 coding sequence is TGTGCCACCAGCAGAGCACCAGACTCCTACAATGAGCAGTTCTTC.

The rearrangement joins TRBV25-1 to TRBJ1-3; D might be TRBD1 (5 bases). CDR3 length equals 15 residues. V gave up 2 bases and J gave up 3 bases, with 11 bases separating them. Germline assignment: CDR1 MGHDK and CDR2 SYGVNS. CDR3 in DNA: TGTGCCAGCAGTGAAGTAGGGACCTTTGGAAACACCATATATTTT. Its protein product is CASSEVGTFGNTIYF. Variable domain in full (rest from reference TRBV25-1 and TRBJ1-3): EADIYQTPRYLVIGTGKKITLECSQTMGHDKMYWYQQDPGMELHLIHYSYGVNSTEKGDLSSESTVSRIRTEHFPLTLESARPSHTSQYLCASSEVGTFGNTIYFGEGSWLTVV.

V and J are TRBV21-1 and TRBJ1-1; TRBD1, as called in the table, went unchecked against the DNA. TRBV21-1 is assigned pseudogene status. The CDR3 runs 15 residues. CDR3 sequence: CTSSNTRQLNTEAFF. DNA for the CDR3: TGTACCAGCAGCAATACCCGACAGCTGAACACTGAAGCTTTCTTT.

This clonotype has more than one count but fewer than ten. V is TRBV12-3 or TRBV12-4 and J is TRBJ2-5; D uncertain. The V end lost 2 bases, the J end lost 5 bases, and 12 bases lay between the germline ends. The CDR3 contains 14 residues. CDR3 loop: CASSLFEASETQYF. CDR3 in DNA: TGTGCCAGCAGTTTATTTGAGGCTAGTGAGACCCAGTACTTC.

This clonotype was seen a handful of times. This chain uses TRBV12-3 or TRBV12-4 with TRBJ1-5, with D maybe TRBD1 (5 bases). The V gene lost 5 bases and the J gene lost 3 bases, with 11 bases spanning the gap. The CDR3 has 14 amino acids. DNA of the CDR3: TGTGCCAGCAGTGTTGAGACAGCCAATCAGCCCCAGCATTTT. This gives the protein CASSVETANQPQHF.

This clonotype was picked up a small number of times. The chain has TRBV6-1 and TRBJ2-5; D not resolved. Germline V lookup: CDR1 MNHNS, CDR2 SASEGT. The CDR3 loop spans 13 amino acids. V lost 10 bases to trimming and J lost 4 bases, with 16 bases between them. CDR3 sequence reads: CATRQANGETQYF. The CDR3, as DNA: TGTGCCACCCGGCAGGCTAACGGAGAGACCCAGTACTTC.

The sample holds a few counts of this clonotype. The genes are TRBV6-6 and TRBJ2-3; maybe TRBD1 (6 bases). Per the germline V gene, CDR1 is MNHNY and CDR2 is SVGAGI (reference sequence). The CDR3 is made up of 14 amino acids. The germline V and J ends were trimmed by 2 bases and 4 bases, with 10 bases remaining between them. CDR3 sequence (DNA): TGTGCCAGCAGTTACGAAGGGGGACCAGATACGCAGTATTTT. Its translation: CASSYEGGPDTQYF.

As to this clonotype: One end of the junction fails to match germline, which may point to a read error. The chain is built from TRBV6-5 and TRBJ2-3, with 9 bases aligning to TRBD1. The CDR3 is made up of 16 amino acids. Germline CDR1 is MNHEY and CDR2 is SVGAGI. DNA for the CDR3: TGTGCCAGCAGTTATTCTTTCGGGACAGGGCCAGATACGCGGTATTTT. It specifies CASSYSFGTGPDTRYF.

The chain is built from TRBV5-1 and TRBJ1-6, with D perhaps matching TRBD1 (5 bases). The CDR3 loop spans 17 amino acids. In germline, CDR1 is SGHRS, CDR2 YFSETQ. Trimming removed 1 base at V and 18 bases at J, with 29 bases between. CDR3 loop: CASSLSGQGKMYNSPHF. CDR3 in DNA: TGCGCCAGCAGCTTGTCCGGCCAGGGAAAGATGTATAATTCACCCCACTTT.